These 10 T cell receptor beta chains were all obtained from the same sample, sequenced in a study of T cell repertoires in cytomegalovirus infection. From the reads, TCRdb called clonotypes with MiXCR, one entry per CDR3 protein. In the table there are hundreds of thousands of distinct CDR3 sequences, roughly 9.5% of which are singletons. Source material: PBMCs. Every receptor here comes from a human donor in good health (CMV status not recorded). Some clones in this sample may be carry-over from other donors' samples.

V is TRBV19 and J is TRBJ2-5; 11 nucleotides line up with TRBD2. V shed 4 bases, J shed 3 bases, and the junction held 10 bases outside the gene matches. Germline lookup yields CDR1 LNHDA and CDR2 SQIVND (reference sequence). The CDR3 runs to 17 residues. The CDR3 region has the DNA TGTGCCAGTAGTACACAAAGACTAGCGGGAAACGAAGAGACCCAGTACTTC. It codes for CASSTQRLAGNEETQYF.

In its sample, this clonotype was seen many times. The V gene is TRBV6-1, the J gene TRBJ2-2, with TRBD1 identical over 8 bases. The V gene's germline CDR1 is MNHNS and CDR2 SASEGT. CDR3 length: 15 residues. V trimming: 8 bases; J trimming: 6 bases; junction bases outside the gene matches: 11. This CDR3 reads CASVRAGGASGELFF. The CDR3 DNA follows: TGTGCCAGCGTGAGGGCAGGGGGCGCCTCCGGGGAGCTGTTTTTT.

This clonotype has at least ten counts. CDR3 DNA: TGTGCCAGCAGTTTATTATCCACTGAAGCTTTCTTT. Protein sequence: CASSLLSTEAFF. This rearrangement joins TRBV28 to TRBJ1-1, with no clear D. There are 12 residues in the CDR3. V was pared by 1 base and J by 4 bases, with 4 bases between. The germline V gene encodes CDR1 MDHEN and CDR2 SYDVKM.

J is TRBJ2-1 and V is TRBV20-1; 9 bases align to TRBD2. V trimming: 6 bases; J trimming: 5 bases; junction bases outside the gene matches: 11. The CDR3 length is 15 residues. Germline V lookup: CDR1 DFQATT, CDR2 SNEGSKA (reference sequence). CDR3 sequence (DNA): TGCAGTGCCTGGCACGCGGGGGGGGGACACAATGAGCAGTTCTTC. Its protein is CSAWHAGGGHNEQFF.

This clonotype was detected a few times. The genes are TRBV10-3 and TRBJ1-1, with D unclear. The CDR3 contains 16 residues. Trimming removed 4 bases from V and 7 bases from J, with 22 bases in between. From germline, CDR1 is ENHRY and CDR2 SYGVKD. The CDR3 loop reads CAISVVLMGSGDEAFF. The DNA for the CDR3 is TGTGCCATCAGTGTAGTCCTAATGGGAAGTGGGGATGAAGCTTTCTTT.

This clonotype was seen more than once but under ten times. The CDR3 here is CASSPPRGRTSYEQYF. The CDR3, as DNA: TGTGCCAGCAGCCCCCCGAGGGGACGGACCTCCTACGAGCAGTACTTC. The rearrangement uses TRBV7-2 and TRBJ2-7; D is tentatively TRBD1 or TRBD2 (5 bases each). This CDR3 has 16 residues. CDR1 and CDR2 (germline): SGHTA, FQGNSA. V lost 5 bases and J 0 bases, leaving 17 bases between the germline ends. Full variable domain (rest looked up from reference TRBV7-2 and TRBJ2-7): GAGVSQSPSNKVTEKGKDVELRCDPISGHTALYWYRQSLGQGLEFLIYFQGNSAPDKSGLPSDRFSAERTGGSVSTLTIQRTQQEDSAVYLCASSPPRGRTSYEQYFGPGTRLTVT.

This clonotype was counted at least ten times. This sequence joins TRBV7-7 and TRBJ2-1; TRBD2 matches 15 bases. The germline gives CDR1 SSHAT, CDR2 FNYEAQ (reference sequence). This CDR3 is 16 amino acids long. V gave up 1 base and J gave up 7 bases; unmatched junction bases: 2. CDR3 loop: CASSLGTSGGANEQFF. The CDR3 DNA reads as TGTGCCAGCAGCTTAGGGACTAGCGGGGGGGCGAATGAGCAGTTCTTC.

This clonotype was picked up a small number of times. CDR3 bases: TGTGCCAGCAGCTTAGGACTAGCGGGGGCCCCTGACACCGGGGAGCTGTTTTTT. Amino acids: CASSLGLAGAPDTGELFF. The J gene is TRBJ2-2, the V gene TRBV7-2; 12 positions agree with TRBD2. Germline CDR1 reads SGHTA; CDR2 reads FQGNSA. Trimming at V came to 1 base and at J to 3 bases, leaving 6 bases not matched to a gene. This CDR3 is 18 amino acids long. The whole variable domain, filled in from reference TRBV7-2 and TRBJ2-2, reads GAGVSQSPSNKVTEKGKDVELRCDPISGHTALYWYRQSLGQGLEFLIYFQGNSAPDKSGLPSDRFSAERTGGSVSTLTIQRTQQEDSAVYLCASSLGLAGAPDTGELFFGEGSRLTVL.

At least ten counts were recorded for this clonotype. This chain links TRBV7-2 with TRBJ2-7; maybe TRBD2 (6 bases). With 4 bases removed from V and 6 bases from J, the gap between germline ends came to 7 bases. Looked up from germline, CDR1 is SGHTA and CDR2 is FQGNSA. The CDR3 extends over 11 amino acids. Here the CDR3 reads CASSYGGEQYF. The CDR3 DNA reads TGTGCCAGCAGCTACGGGGGCGAGCAGTACTTC.

This clonotype has a handful of counts. The chain is built from TRBV5-6 and TRBJ2-5; D call uncertain. V lost 3 bases to trimming and J lost 5 bases, with 14 bases between them. Germline lookup yields CDR1 SGHDT and CDR2 YYEEEE. The CDR3 spans 14 residues. CDR3: CASSSSPEEETQYF. The DNA for the CDR3 is TGTGCCAGCAGCTCGTCGCCCGAAGAGGAGACCCAGTACTTC.